What follows describes a single T cell receptor (beta chain). Its target is unknown. The study ran its PCR with 60 Vbeta and 13 Jbeta primers. Produced via immunoSEQ multiplex PCR; TCRdb's table is partial and in-frame only. The profile covers 100,000 to 150,000 clones, with roughly 10% appearing a single time and 4% to 5% taken by the ten largest. The source of the sample is a study of cytomegalovirus exposure and HLA in healthy donors. Study conclusions and caveats: When the data were analyzed later, several of the most significant clusters appeared to be linked to common viral pathogens. It was assumed in the presence/absence analyses that sequencing depth was roughly uniform across donors.

Trimming removed 6 bases at V and 9 bases at J, with 9 bases between. The CDR3 consists of 11 residues. Looked up from germline, CDR1 is MDHEN and CDR2 is SYDVKM. This chain uses TRBV28 with TRBJ2-1; D perhaps matches TRBD2 (6 bases). This receptor was taken from a woman aged 18-35 years in good health and CMV-seropositive. Source material: PBMCs. The CDR3 reads CASSPGLEQFF. CDR3 in DNA: TGTGCCAGCAGCCCGGGACTTGAGCAGTTCTTC.